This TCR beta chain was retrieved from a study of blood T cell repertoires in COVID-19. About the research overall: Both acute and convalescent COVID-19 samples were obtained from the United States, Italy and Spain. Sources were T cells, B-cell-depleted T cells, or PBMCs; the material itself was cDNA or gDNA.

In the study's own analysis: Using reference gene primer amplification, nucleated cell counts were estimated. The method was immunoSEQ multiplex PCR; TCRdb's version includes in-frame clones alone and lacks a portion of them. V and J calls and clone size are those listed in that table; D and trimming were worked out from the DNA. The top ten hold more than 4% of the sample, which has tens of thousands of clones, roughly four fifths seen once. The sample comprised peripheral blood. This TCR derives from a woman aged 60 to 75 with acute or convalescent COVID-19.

This CDR3 reads CASSLPGGGLANEQFF. The CDR3 DNA reads TGTGCCAGCAGCTTGCCGGGCGGGGGGCTGGCCAATGAGCAGTTCTTC. This chain links TRBV5-4 with TRBJ2-1, with 8 nucleotides matching TRBD2. This CDR3 is 16 amino acids long. Germline CDR1 SGHNT, CDR2 YYREEE (reference sequence). The ends lost 1 base at V and 6 bases at J; junction bases unmatched: 9.